This T cell receptor beta chain was observed in a study of T cells in Graves' hyperthyroidism and ophthalmopathy (dated by TCRdb to about 2019). Describing the broader study: Peripheral blood samples were taken at the time of initial diagnosis, prior to any treatment. Once sampling was done, hyperthyroidism patients were given methimazole at a starting dose of 30 mg daily, whereas ophthalmopathy patients were given high-dose intravenous methylprednisolone. In roughly six Graves' hyperthyroidism patients, the study also compared T-cell repertoires from thyroid tissue with T-cell repertoires from blood. To identify distinguishing TCR V-J signatures, a discovery cohort of around 100 patients was used, comprising some 45 with Graves' ophthalmopathy and about 59 with stable Graves' hyperthyroidism. TCR Vbeta CDR3 sequencing of some 140 peripheral blood samples (43 ophthalmopathy, some 75 hyperthyroidism and roughly 17 progressor patients) is reported in the paper. For training and testing, the roughly 100 patients in the discovery cohort were randomly divided in a 7:3 ratio. Prospective prediction of ophthalmopathy was tested in an independent validation cohort consisting of 18 to 20 hyperthyroidism patients and over 15 patients who later progressed to ophthalmopathy.

Stable Graves' hyperthyroidism was defined as the absence of progression to ophthalmopathy over 18 months of follow-up. Hyperthyroidism patients were newly diagnosed, had a disease duration of under 2 months, and were aged 18 to 65 years. Any patient with an uncontrolled infection, another autoimmune disease, pregnancy or lactation was excluded. Diagnoses relied on clinical symptoms, serum thyroxine and TRAb, thyroid ultrasound and orbital computed tomography. PBMCs were separated from approximately 10 ml of fresh peripheral blood using Ficoll-Paque density gradient centrifugation. Total RNA was extracted with Trizol reagent, and quality was checked on an Agilent 2100 Bioanalyzer. The CDR1 and CDR2 encoded by the germline V gene are MDHEN and SYDVKM. Trimmed from V: 3 bases; trimmed from J: 9 bases; junction bases lacking a gene match: 15. From the cysteine up to the phenylalanine, the CDR3 has a length of 17 residues. Kept here is only the CDR3 DNA, which spans 51 bases and is read in frame from base 1.

Amplification of TCR beta CDR3 regions was carried out from RNA transcripts. The TCR CDR3 was subjected to a first round of RT-PCR using the HTBI primer set and the Qiagen OneStep RT-PCR kit. Libraries were constructed in a second round of multiplex PCR, after which size selection and purification were carried out. The libraries were sequenced on an Illumina HiSeq2000 using paired-end 100 bp reads. The original pipeline was this. SOAPnuke was used to process the raw data, with reads discarded if the reads contained adapters or uncalled bases, had a mean Phred below 15, or lacked an exact constant-primer or identifier match. COPE v1.2.5 was used to merge the high-quality paired reads, and each unique nucleotide sequence was defined as a clonotype. Clonotypes were aligned to IMGT TRBV, TRBD and TRBJ reference segments using MiTCR v1.1. The analysis was restricted to V-J combinations with a frequency above 0.0001, which together covered 99% to 99.2% of the repertoires. A TCS score was defined as the ratio of F50 (clonal expansion) to E x V (chaos), with BLOSUM62-based TCRdist applied between CDR3 peptides within each V-J. Welch's t-statistics and random forest reduced some 510 V-J features to roughly 13, which were used in a naive Bayes classifier (R e1071). TCRdb itself trimmed the public reads at Q25 with fastp, ran MiXCR and retained productive beta chains. Each entry is one CDR3 protein sequence, shown with its most common DNA and genes. The V and J calls and clone size come from TCRdb's table, not from the authors' own analysis. The sample yields approximately 630,000 distinct CDR3 sequences; about a sixth were counted once. The ten most abundant clones make up 3.8% of the sample.

Results and caveats for the whole study, not just this receptor: During validation, the model predicted progression to ophthalmopathy a median of roughly 7.1 months ahead of onset, with almost 71% sensitivity and less than 85% specificity. No statistical method was used to fix the sample size in advance, and group allocation was not hidden from the investigators. In cross-validation, a model built on a 13 V-J signature told ophthalmopathy apart from stable hyperthyroidism with 87.88% sensitivity and about 81% specificity, and in testing the same model reached 80%/75%. Blood samples also contained most of the expanded thyroid clonotypes (frequency above 0.001), which suggests that blood repertoires may reflect thyroid immune responses.

This clonotype was recorded at least ten times. No cognate antigen has been identified for it. Per-base quality was not reported, and no clone a single base away is much larger than it. The chain joins TRBV28 to TRBJ2-1; the junction holds 9 bases that match TRBD2. The source material was blood. This receptor was obtained from a woman under 40 with Graves' hyperthyroidism. The CDR3 protein: CASSFAGSGSRSIEQFF. Here is the DNA: TGTGCCAGCAGTTTCGCCGGTAGCGGGAGTCGTTCCATTGAGCAGTTCTTC.